This TCR beta chain was sequenced in a study of vaccination and CD4 T cells after COVID-19. Study-level information: Spike peptides, overlapping and drawn from SARS-CoV-2, HCoV-NL63, HCoV-OC43 and HCoV-229E, were used to stimulate cells. Study results and limitations: SARS-CoV-2-reactive clonotype medians increased from about 20 to 38, not significantly.

The CDR3 covers 14 residues. The germline V gene encodes CDR1 SGHRS and CDR2 YFSETQ. Germline trimming cut 4 bases from V and 7 bases from J; bases unmatched to any gene: 9. This clonotype was seen once. Its antigen is unidentified. Oncomine TCR Beta short-read sequencing was applied to DNA from cultured CD4+ T cells. Via MiXCR, TCRdb re-called the PCR reads, giving one row per CDR3 protein. The table has over 15,000 distinct CDR3 sequences, less than 65% seen once; the top ten hold around 15%. Treatment noted: roughly 10-day PBMC culture with coronavirus spike peptide pools or control peptides (ViraFEST assay).

The sequenced material came from CD4+ T cells from blood, cultured in vitro. The chain has TRBV5-1 and TRBJ2-7; 9 bases line up with TRBD1. The TCR sequence derives from a human donor who had recovered from COVID-19. The CDR3: CASSRGQGLGEQYF. CDR3 sequence (DNA): TGCGCCAGCAGCCGGGGACAGGGTTTAGGAGAGCAGTACTTC.